This passage covers 28 T cell receptor beta chains from one sample sequenced in a study of shared clonotypes between healthy human individuals. Profiling relied on immunoSEQ multiplex PCR, and the TCRdb table lists in-frame clones only, not all of them. The repertoire has 650,000 to 800,000 clones, roughly two thirds of them found once; the top ten carry over 1.5%. Sequencing was carried out using memory CD4+ T cells sorted from blood. Subset of the sample: CD45RA-negative fraction. The receptors here all came from a woman aged 30 to 39 in good health.

This clone was seen only a few times. V and J are TRBV5-1 and TRBJ1-2; TRBD1 matches 11 bases. V was pared by 4 bases and J by 7 bases, with 6 bases of the junction left unmatched. The CDR3 consists of 14 residues. In germline, CDR1 is SGHRS, CDR2 YFSETQ. The CDR3 protein is CASSTGQGALGYTF. The DNA of the CDR3 is TGCGCCAGCAGCACCGGACAGGGGGCGCTTGGCTACACCTTC.

This chain joins TRBV7-9 and TRBJ2-5; possibly TRBD2 for D (6 bases). The CDR3 sequence is 15 residues long. V shed 5 bases and J shed 0 bases, with 13 bases lying between them. In germline, CDR1 is SEHNR, CDR2 FQNEAQ (reference sequence). CDR3 sequence reads: CASSPGLLYQETQYF. CDR3 in DNA: TGTGCCAGCAGCCCGGGACTCCTGTACCAAGAGACCCAGTACTTC.

V is TRBV2 and J is TRBJ2-6; D gene unclear. Trimming left V 6 bases short and J 1 base short, with 7 bases between. The CDR3 totals 14 residues. Per germline, CDR1 SNHLY and CDR2 FYNNEI. CDR3 bases: TGTGCCAGCAGAGGTATGTCTGGGGCCAACGTCCTGACTTTC. Translating gives CASRGMSGANVLTF.

Regarding this clone: Other nucleotide sequences from this sample produce the same CDR3. V is TRBV2 and J is TRBJ2-5; 8 bases match TRBD1. V was pared by 8 bases and J by 5 bases, with 4 bases of the junction left unmatched. The CDR3 is 12 residues long. CDR1 is SNHLY and CDR2 is FYNNEI in the germline V gene. The chain's CDR3 is CASSGQEETQYF. CDR3 bases: TGTGCCAGCTCGGGACAGGAGGAGACCCAGTACTTC.

The chain couples TRBV2 to TRBJ2-4; TRBD2 matches at 9 bases. The CDR3 totals 13 residues. The germline V gene has CDR1 SNHLY and CDR2 FYNNEI. J lost 9 bases, V lost 7 bases, and 7 bases had no gene match. The CDR3 is CASKGLALGIQYF. The CDR3, as DNA: TGTGCCAGCAAGGGACTAGCATTGGGCATTCAGTACTTC.

The chain is built from TRBV11-2 and TRBJ2-3; a weak D match, TRBD2 (6 bases). The V end lost 3 bases, the J end lost 8 bases, and 12 bases lay between the germline ends. This CDR3 contains 13 residues. Germline V gives CDR1 SGHAT, CDR2 FQNNGV. The chain's CDR3 is CASSLSPGVTQYF. Written as DNA, the CDR3 is TGTGCCAGCAGCTTGAGTCCGGGAGTTACGCAGTATTTT.

There are many counts of this clone. The rearrangement links TRBV5-1 to TRBJ2-6; 7 nucleotides align to TRBD1. The CDR3 extends over 16 amino acids. Germline assignment: CDR1 SGHRS and CDR2 YFSETQ. The ends lost 0 bases at V and 2 bases at J; junction bases unmatched: 2. The CDR3 spells CASSLETGAGANVLTF. The DNA of the CDR3 is TGCGCCAGCAGCTTGGAAACAGGGGCTGGGGCCAACGTCCTGACTTTC.

This rearrangement joins TRBV28 to TRBJ1-1; D uncertain. Per the germline V gene, CDR1 is MDHEN and CDR2 is SYDVKM. The CDR3 is 13 residues long. Trimming pared 3 bases from V and 8 bases from J, leaving 13 bases between. CDR3 sequence (DNA): TGTGCCAGCAGTTTGGCATCCCCCGTAGAAGCTTTCTTT. Translation: CASSLASPVEAFF.

The chain carries TRBV29-1 and TRBJ1-3; D is undetermined. CDR3 length equals 13 residues. With 5 bases removed from V and 0 bases from J, the gap between germline ends came to 8 bases. The V gene's germline CDR1 is SQVTM and CDR2 ANQGSEA. CDR3 region: CSVQTYSGNTIYF. In DNA form, the CDR3 reads TGCAGCGTTCAAACTTACTCTGGAAACACCATATATTTT.

This clone has only a few counts. J is TRBJ2-3 and V is TRBV6-5; 7 nucleotides agree with TRBD2. The CDR3 contains 14 residues. V gave up 6 bases and J gave up 0 bases; unmatched junction bases: 3. Germline V gives CDR1 MNHEY, CDR2 SVGAGI. CDR3 bases: TGTGCCAGCAGCATTAGCGGGAGCACAGATACGCAGTATTTT. It is translated as CASSISGSTDTQYF.

The V call is TRBV2, the J call TRBJ1-1; 7 nucleotides line up with TRBD1. The CDR3 sequence is 14 residues long. With 6 bases clipped from V and 5 bases from J, the junction kept 9 bases outside the gene matches. Germline values: CDR1 SNHLY, CDR2 FYNNEI. This CDR3 is CASRRQGPGTEAFF. In DNA, the CDR3 is TGTGCCAGCAGGCGACAGGGCCCGGGAACTGAAGCTTTCTTT. Using reference TRBV2 and TRBJ1-1 for the parts outside the CDR3, the full variable domain is EPEVTQTPSHQVTQMGQEVILRCVPISNHLYFYWYRQILGQKVEFLVSFYNNEISEKSEIFDDQFSVERPDGSNFTLKIRSTKLEDSAMYFCASRRQGPGTEAFFGQGTRLTVV.

With regard to this clone: A read error may explain this, as a much larger clone is one base away. The sample holds other DNA sequences that translate to the same CDR3. The V and J genes are TRBV14 and TRBJ2-5, with D hard to call. Trimming shortened V by 4 bases and J by 1 base, and 1 base separated the two germline ends. From germline, CDR1 is SGHDN and CDR2 FVKESK. The CDR3 is 11 amino acids. This chain's CDR3 is CASSLQETQYF. DNA of the CDR3: TGTGCCAGCAGCCTCCAAGAGACCCAGTACTTC.

The V gene is TRBV28, the J gene TRBJ1-5; weak D call: TRBD1 (6 bases). V was cut by 4 bases and J by 4 bases, with 23 bases left in between. CDR1 is MDHEN and CDR2 is SYDVKM in the germline V gene. This CDR3 is built from 18 residues. This CDR3 reads CASSSYRVKVIANQPQHF. The CDR3, as DNA: TGTGCCAGCAGTTCCTACAGGGTGAAGGTCATAGCAAATCAGCCCCAGCATTTT.

For this clone: The same CDR3 arises from other DNA sequences in this sample as well. This sequence joins TRBV7-2 and TRBJ1-1; D might be TRBD1 (6 bases). V was cut by 2 bases and J by 0 bases, with 7 bases left in between. Germline V lookup: CDR1 SGHTA, CDR2 FQGNSA. The CDR3 length is 14 residues. The CDR3 loop is CASSLRGMNTEAFF. In DNA, the CDR3 is TGTGCCAGCAGCTTAAGGGGGATGAACACTGAAGCTTTCTTT.

This sequence joins TRBV6-6 and TRBJ2-2; D may be TRBD2 (5 bases). This CDR3 has 13 amino acids. V gave up 5 bases and J gave up 2 bases, with 6 bases separating them. Germline CDR1 reads MNHNY; CDR2 reads SVGAGI (reference sequence). The CDR3 sequence is CASSRLNTGELFF. As DNA, the CDR3 is TGTGCCAGCAGTAGACTAAACACCGGGGAGCTGTTTTTT.

V and J are TRBV2 and TRBJ2-7; no firm D call. The V gene lost 8 bases and the J gene lost 5 bases, with 10 bases spanning the gap. Germline CDR1 is SNHLY and CDR2 is FYNNEI. The CDR3 is 11 residues long. This CDR3 reads CASGRSHEQYF. Written as DNA, the CDR3 is TGTGCCAGCGGCAGGTCCCACGAGCAGTACTTC.

CDR3 DNA: TGCGCCAGCAAGTCTACGGGTGATGGAAACACCATATATTTT. Encoded protein: CASKSTGDGNTIYF. This chain uses TRBV5-1 with TRBJ1-3; D gene uncertain. Per the germline V gene, CDR1 is SGHRS and CDR2 is YFSETQ. The CDR3 consists of 14 residues. The V gene lost 6 bases and the J gene lost 3 bases, with 13 bases spanning the gap.

The chain has TRBV18 and TRBJ2-5, with 7 nucleotides matching TRBD1. Germline V CDR1 and CDR2: KGHSH, LQKENI. V lost 0 bases and J lost 4; bases outside the gene matches: 11. This CDR3 spans 17 amino acids. CDR3 coding DNA: TGTGCCAGCTCACCACCGGTCGAGGGGGCGCAGGGAGAGACCCAGTACTTC. It specifies CASSPPVEGAQGETQYF. The variable domain in full, completed from reference TRBV18 and TRBJ2-5, reads NAGVMQNPRHLVRRRGQEARLRCSPMKGHSHVYWYRQLPEEGLKFMVYLQKENIIDESGMPKERFSAEFPKEGPSILRIQQVVRGDSAAYFCASSPPVEGAQGETQYFGPGTRLLVL.

This clone was observed a few times. Other DNA sequences in this sample translate to the same CDR3. The rearrangement uses TRBV19 and TRBJ1-5, with 9 positions matching TRBD1. This CDR3 region has 14 residues. J gave up 4 bases and V 4 bases, and 2 bases lay outside the gene matches. Looked up from germline, CDR1 is LNHDA and CDR2 is SQIVND (reference sequence). The CDR3 reads CASSRGQGNQPQHF. CDR3 sequence (DNA): TGTGCCAGTAGTAGGGGACAGGGTAATCAGCCCCAGCATTTT.

The J gene is TRBJ2-2, the V gene TRBV6-5, with D tentatively TRBD1 (6 bases). Trimming cost V 4 bases and J 7 bases, with 16 bases left between them. The length of the CDR3 is 15 residues. Per germline, CDR1 MNHEY and CDR2 SVGAGI. The CDR3 bases are TGTGCCAGCAGTTCTTGGACAGTCTCCGGCGGGGAGCTGTTTTTT. Encoded protein: CASSSWTVSGGELFF.

The V call is TRBV30, the J call TRBJ2-2; 10 bases match TRBD1. The CDR3 runs 16 residues. The V and J ends lost 3 bases and 0 bases, in that order; junction bases with no gene match: 4. The germline CDR1 and CDR2 sequences are GTSNPN and SVGIG (reference sequence). As DNA, the CDR3 is TGTGCCTGGAGGGACAGGGGGATTGCGAACACCGGGGAGCTGTTTTTT. Protein sequence: CAWRDRGIANTGELFF.

The V gene is TRBV9, the J gene TRBJ2-4; D is unclear. V lost 4 bases and J lost 5, with 7 bases in between. This CDR3 is 12 amino acids long. CDR1 and CDR2 (germline): SGDLS, YYNGEE. The CDR3 loop is CASSPWENIQYF. In DNA, the CDR3 is TGTGCCAGCAGCCCCTGGGAAAACATTCAGTACTTC.

The CDR3 region is CASSDGQGNTGELFF. CDR3 coding DNA: TGTGCCAGCAGTGACGGACAGGGGAACACCGGGGAGCTGTTTTTT. The gene calls are TRBV6-4 and TRBJ2-2, with 8 positions matching TRBD1. Per germline, CDR1 MRHNA and CDR2 SNTAGT. V lost 2 bases and J lost 1; bases outside the gene matches: 0. This CDR3 contains 15 residues.

This sequence joins TRBV6-1 and TRBJ2-3; TRBD2 matches at 8 bases. Losses at the gene ends were 3 bases for V and 4 bases for J; bases not matched to a gene: 3. The CDR3 extends over 14 amino acids. Germline V CDR1 and CDR2: MNHNS, SASEGT. CDR3 residues: CASSEGLGADTQYF. For the CDR3, the DNA is TGTGCCAGCAGTGAGGGACTAGGGGCAGATACGCAGTATTTT.

In its sample, this clone was seen once. The chain is built from TRBV9 and TRBJ1-2; TRBD1 agrees at 9 bases. J was trimmed by 2 bases and V by 3 bases; bases with no gene match: 5. The CDR3 consists of 15 residues. Germline V lookup: CDR1 SGDLS, CDR2 YYNGEE. The CDR3 here is CASSAPGQGNYGYTF. The CDR3 DNA follows: TGTGCCAGCAGCGCTCCGGGACAGGGAAACTATGGCTACACCTTC.

This clone was recorded once. The V gene is TRBV5-6, the J gene TRBJ1-2; D unclear. Per germline, CDR1 SGHDT and CDR2 YYEEEE. V was shortened by 4 bases and J by 4 bases, with 20 bases between the two germline ends. The CDR3 covers 16 residues. The CDR3 region has the DNA TGTGCCAGCAGCCCCAAGGACCGTCACTTGGGCTATGGCTACACCTTC. Translated, it gives CASSPKDRHLGYGYTF.

This clone was seen a few times. V usage is TRBV29-1 and J usage is TRBJ2-5; 7 bases agree with TRBD2. Germline V gene sequence: CDR1 SQVTM, CDR2 ANQGSEA. Trimming cost V 7 bases and J 4 bases; bases outside gene matches: 15. The CDR3 spans 15 residues. CDR3 coding DNA: TGCAGCGCCGAAGGCAATGATGGCGGGGGAGAGACCCAGTACTTC. It yields the protein CSAEGNDGGGETQYF. Variable domain in full (rest from reference TRBV29-1 and TRBJ2-5): SAVISQKPSRDICQRGTSLTIQCQVDSQVTMMFWYRQQPGQSLTLIATANQGSEATYESGFVIDKFPISRPNLTFSTLTVSNMSPEDSSIYLCSAEGNDGGGETQYFGPGTRLLVL.

The DNA of the CDR3 is TGTGCCAGTGAAGGGGCGGGTTCTCACGATAGCAATCAGCCCCAGCATTTT. It specifies CASEGAGSHDSNQPQHF. The chain links TRBV19 to TRBJ1-5, with a tentative D call TRBD1 (5 bases). Germline V gene lookup returns CDR1 LNHDA and CDR2 SQIVND (reference sequence). CDR3 size: 17 residues. Trimming cost V 8 bases and J 0 bases, with 20 bases left between them.